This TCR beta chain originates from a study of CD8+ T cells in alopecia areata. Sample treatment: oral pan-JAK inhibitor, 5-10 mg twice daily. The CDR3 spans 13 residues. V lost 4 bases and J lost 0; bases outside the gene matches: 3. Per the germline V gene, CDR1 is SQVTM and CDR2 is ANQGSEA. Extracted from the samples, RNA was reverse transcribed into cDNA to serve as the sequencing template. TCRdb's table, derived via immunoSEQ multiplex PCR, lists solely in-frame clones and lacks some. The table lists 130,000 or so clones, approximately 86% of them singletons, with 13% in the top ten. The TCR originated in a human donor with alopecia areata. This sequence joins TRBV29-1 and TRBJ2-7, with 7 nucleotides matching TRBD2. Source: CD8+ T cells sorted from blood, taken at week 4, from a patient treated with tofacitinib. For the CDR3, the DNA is TGCAGCGTTGTAACTAGCGCCTCCTACGAGCAGTACTTC. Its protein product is CSVVTSASYEQYF.